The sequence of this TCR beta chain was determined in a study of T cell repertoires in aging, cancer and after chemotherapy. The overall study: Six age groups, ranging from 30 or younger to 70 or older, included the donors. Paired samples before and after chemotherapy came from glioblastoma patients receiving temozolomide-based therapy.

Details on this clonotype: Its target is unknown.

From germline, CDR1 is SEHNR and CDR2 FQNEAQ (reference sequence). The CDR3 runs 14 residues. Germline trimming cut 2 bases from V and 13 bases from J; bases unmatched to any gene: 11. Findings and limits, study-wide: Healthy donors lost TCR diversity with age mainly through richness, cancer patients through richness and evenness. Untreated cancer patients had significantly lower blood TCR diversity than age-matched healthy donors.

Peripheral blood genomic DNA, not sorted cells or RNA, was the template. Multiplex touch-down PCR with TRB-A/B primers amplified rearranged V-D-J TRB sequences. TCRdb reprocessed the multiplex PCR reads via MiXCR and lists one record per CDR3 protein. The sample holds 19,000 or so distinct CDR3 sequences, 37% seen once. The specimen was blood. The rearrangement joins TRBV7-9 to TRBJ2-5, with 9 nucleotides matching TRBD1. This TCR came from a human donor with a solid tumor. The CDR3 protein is CASSLTGTGTPPYF. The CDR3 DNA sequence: TGTGCCAGCAGCTTAACCGGGACAGGGACCCCCCCGTACTTC.